One sample yielded the 16 T cell receptor beta chains listed below, sequenced in a study of early T cells in non-severe SARS-CoV-2 infection. From the 5' RACE reads, TCRdb called clonotypes with MiXCR, one entry per CDR3 protein. The data show around 37,000 distinct CDR3 sequences, 9% to 9.5% seen once. The source material was whole blood. Every receptor here comes from an adult who was a healthcare worker with PCR-confirmed SARS-CoV-2 infection or an uninfected control (not recorded which).

This clonotype was seen repeatedly, ten times or more. The V and J genes are TRBV2 and TRBJ2-3; weak D call: TRBD2 (6 bases). Deletions cut 6 bases from V and 4 bases from J, with 11 bases between. Germline V gene sequence: CDR1 SNHLY, CDR2 FYNNEI. This CDR3 is built from 13 residues. In nucleotides, the CDR3 is TGTGCCAGCAGCACTAGCCCCGCAGATACGCAGTATTTT. Its protein is CASSTSPADTQYF.

This clonotype was picked up a small number of times. V and J are TRBV7-9 and TRBJ1-1; D unclear. Trimming took 1 base from V and 8 from J, leaving 14 bases between them. This CDR3 has 14 residues. Per germline, CDR1 SEHNR and CDR2 FQNEAQ (reference sequence). CDR3 amino acids: CASSLGRVKTEAFF. CDR3 coding DNA: TGTGCCAGCAGCTTAGGTCGGGTGAAAACAGAAGCTTTCTTT.

This clonotype was seen ten or more times. This chain connects TRBV7-2 to TRBJ1-2; 9 bases map to TRBD1. Per germline, CDR1 SGHTA and CDR2 FQGNSA. The CDR3 covers 14 residues. J was trimmed by 3 bases and V by 5 bases; bases with no gene match: 4. Here the CDR3 DNA reads TGTGCCAGCAGCCCGGACAGGGGAGACTATGGCTACACCTTC. Its protein product is CASSPDRGDYGYTF.

This chain uses TRBV7-9 with TRBJ1-4; D not certain. Germline CDR1 SEHNR, CDR2 FQNEAQ (reference sequence). The length of the CDR3 is 15 residues. The germline V and J ends were trimmed by 5 bases and 5 bases, with 15 bases remaining between them. The CDR3 DNA reads TGTGCCAGCAGCCGGACGTTGGGAGGGAATGAAAAACTGTTTTTT. Amino acids: CASSRTLGGNEKLFF.

The chain employs TRBV18 and TRBJ2-7; tentative D call: TRBD2 (6 bases). This CDR3 has 14 amino acids. Germline loops: CDR1 KGHSH, CDR2 LQKENI. V lost 0 bases to trimming and J lost 7 bases, with 13 bases between them. The CDR3 is CASSPPVVGGEQYF. CDR3 sequence (DNA): TGTGCCAGCTCACCACCGGTGGTCGGGGGTGAGCAGTACTTC.

This clonotype was observed at least ten times. The chain joins TRBV19 to TRBJ2-5; 11 bases line up with TRBD2. Germline CDR1 reads LNHDA; CDR2 reads SQIVND (reference sequence). This CDR3 is built from 14 residues. The junction had 0 bases not matched to a gene; V was cut back by 6 bases and J by 0 bases. In DNA form, the CDR3 reads TGTGCCAGTAGGACTAGCGGGGACCAAGAGACCCAGTACTTC. Translating gives CASRTSGDQETQYF.

This clonotype has only a few counts. The chain has TRBV4-3 and TRBJ2-1, with 7 bases fitting TRBD2. The germline CDR1 and CDR2 sequences are LGHNA and YSLEER. V lost 0 bases, J lost 7 bases, and 9 bases stayed unmatched. The CDR3 is 16 amino acids. The CDR3 is CASSQDSGGGGNEQFF. For the CDR3, the DNA is TGCGCCAGCAGCCAAGATTCCGGCGGGGGTGGTAATGAGCAGTTCTTC.

The chain couples TRBV11-1 to TRBJ2-5, with TRBD1 identical over 7 bases. From germline, CDR1 is SGHAT and CDR2 FQDESV (reference sequence). V shed 5 bases, J shed 3 bases, and the junction held 6 bases outside the gene matches. CDR3 length: 14 amino acids. The chain's CDR3 is CASSLNDREETQYF. As DNA, the CDR3 is TGTGCCAGCAGCCTTAACGACAGGGAAGAGACCCAGTACTTC.

This clonotype has only a few counts. The chain has TRBV6-5 and TRBJ1-5, with D possibly matching TRBD1 (6 bases). Germline V lookup: CDR1 MNHEY, CDR2 SVGAGI. Between the trimmed V and J ends, which lost 1 base and 10 bases, there was a span of 20 bases. CDR3 size: 16 residues. CDR3 region: CASSYYGGASKGPQHF. CDR3 bases: TGTGCCAGCAGTTACTATGGGGGGGCCAGCAAAGGACCCCAGCATTTT.

CDR3 coding DNA: TGCAGCGTCGACACCGGACAGGGCCTAGGCTACACCTTC. Translation gives CSVDTGQGLGYTF. The chain couples TRBV29-1 to TRBJ1-2, with 8 bases matching TRBD1. This CDR3 contains 13 residues. Germline lookup yields CDR1 SQVTM and CDR2 ANQGSEA. The V and J ends lost 6 bases and 8 bases, in that order; junction bases with no gene match: 11.

This clonotype was counted a few times. The rearrangement links TRBV3-1 to TRBJ2-7, with TRBD2 matching 7 bases. This CDR3 is built from 14 residues. Trimming at V came to 0 bases and at J to 7 bases, leaving 6 bases not matched to a gene. Per the germline V gene, CDR1 is LGHDT and CDR2 is YNNKEL (reference sequence). The CDR3 DNA sequence: TGTGCCAGCAGCCAAGATATGGGGGGAGGGGAGCAGTACTTC. It specifies CASSQDMGGGEQYF.

This clonotype showed up many times. The CDR3 sequence: CASSEGFRGRTGELFF. In DNA form, the CDR3 reads TGTGCCAGCAGTGAAGGATTCAGGGGAAGGACCGGGGAGCTGTTTTTT. V usage is TRBV2 and J usage is TRBJ2-2, with D tentatively TRBD1 (6 bases). With 1 base removed from V and 5 bases from J, the gap between germline ends came to 14 bases. The germline V gene has CDR1 SNHLY and CDR2 FYNNEI. The CDR3 consists of 16 residues.

Many counts were recorded for this clonotype. The chain joins TRBV11-2 to TRBJ2-1; TRBD2 matches at 9 bases. Germline CDR1 SGHAT, CDR2 FQNNGV. V lost 1 base, J lost 5 bases, and 6 bases stayed unmatched. CDR3 length: 16 residues. CDR3 sequence (DNA): TGTGCCAGCAGCTTAGCGCGGGGGGGCGAGCACAATGAGCAGTTCTTC. As protein: CASSLARGGEHNEQFF.

This clonotype was seen many times. The chain links TRBV14 to TRBJ2-3; 7 nucleotides line up with TRBD1. The V gene end was trimmed by 6 bases and the J gene end by 4 bases; junction bases not matched to a gene: 7. Germline V gene sequence: CDR1 SGHDN, CDR2 FVKESK. This CDR3 contains 14 residues. The CDR3 reads CASRPHRGADTQYF. CDR3 DNA sequence: TGTGCCAGCAGACCACACAGGGGCGCAGATACGCAGTATTTT.

At least ten counts were recorded for this clonotype. The chain links TRBV21-1 to TRBJ1-5; whether TRBD1, the table's D call, matches the DNA was not checked. TRBV21-1 is a pseudogene locus. This CDR3 comprises 19 residues. The CDR3 loop is CASSNPLRTWRSSNQPQHF. The CDR3 nucleotides read TGTGCCAGCAGCAACCCCCTTAGGACGTGGAGGTCAAGCAATCAGCCCCAGCATTTT.

This clonotype was picked up a small number of times. This sequence joins TRBV6-2 or TRBV6-3 and TRBJ2-3; 12 nucleotides align to TRBD2. This CDR3 has 15 amino acids. Looked up from germline, CDR1 is MNHEY and CDR2 is SVGEGT. V shed 4 bases and J 6 bases; nucleotides not matched to a gene: 5. Here the CDR3 reads CASSLLAGGMDTQYF. The CDR3 coding sequence is TGTGCCAGCAGTTTACTAGCGGGAGGTATGGATACGCAGTATTTT.